This paragraph reports one T cell receptor (beta chain). The entry originates in a study of CD8 T cells in Susac syndrome. Patients with Susac syndrome met diagnostic criteria defined recently for definite or probable disease. V dropped 0 bases and J dropped 5; count of bases not matched to a gene: 2. This CDR3 has 15 residues. The V gene's germline CDR1 is SGHRS and CDR2 YFSETQ. Random-hexamer reverse transcription was applied to roughly 0.45 to 1 ug RNA. Via MiXCR, TCRdb re-called the immunoSEQ multiplex PCR reads, giving one row per CDR3 protein. The sample holds about 150,000 distinct CDR3 sequences, approximately 94% seen once.

The chain has TRBV5-1 and TRBJ2-2, with TRBD1 matching 9 bases. The source of this sequence is a human donor with Susac syndrome. Sequences were obtained from CD4+ T cells from PBMCs. The CDR3 reads CASSLEQGATGELFF. DNA of the CDR3: TGCGCCAGCAGCTTGGAACAGGGGGCAACCGGGGAGCTGTTTTTT.